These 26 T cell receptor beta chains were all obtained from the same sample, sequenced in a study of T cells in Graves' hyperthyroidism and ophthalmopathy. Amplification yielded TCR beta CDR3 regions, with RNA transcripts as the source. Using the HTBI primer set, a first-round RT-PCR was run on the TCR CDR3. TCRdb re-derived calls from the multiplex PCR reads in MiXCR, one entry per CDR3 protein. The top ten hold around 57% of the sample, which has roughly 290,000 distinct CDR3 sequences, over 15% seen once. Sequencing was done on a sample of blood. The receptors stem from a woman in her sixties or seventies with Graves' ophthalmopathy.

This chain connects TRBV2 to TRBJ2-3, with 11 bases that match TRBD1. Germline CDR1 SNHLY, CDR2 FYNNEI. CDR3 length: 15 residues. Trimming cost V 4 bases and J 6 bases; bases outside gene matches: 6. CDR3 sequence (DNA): TGTGCCAGCAGTGGGAACCGGGACAGGGGGGATACGCAGTATTTT. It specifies CASSGNRDRGDTQYF.

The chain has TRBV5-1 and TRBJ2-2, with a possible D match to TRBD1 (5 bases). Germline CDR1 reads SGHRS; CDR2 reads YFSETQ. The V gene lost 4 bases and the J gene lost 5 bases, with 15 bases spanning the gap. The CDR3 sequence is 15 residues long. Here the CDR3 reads CASSQGVWGTGELFF. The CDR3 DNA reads TGCGCCAGCAGCCAAGGGGTCTGGGGAACCGGGGAGCTGTTTTTT.

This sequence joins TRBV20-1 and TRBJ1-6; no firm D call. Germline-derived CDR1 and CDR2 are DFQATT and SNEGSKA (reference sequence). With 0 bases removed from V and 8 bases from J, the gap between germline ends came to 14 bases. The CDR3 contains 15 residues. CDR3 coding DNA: TGCAGTGCTAGAGATTTTCGGGATGGGGATTCACCCCTCCACTTT. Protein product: CSARDFRDGDSPLHF.

CDR3 DNA sequence: TGTGCCACCAGTGATCTGGGACTAGCGGGGTATCATGAGCAGTTCTTC. Amino acids: CATSDLGLAGYHEQFF. The V call is TRBV24-1, the J call TRBJ2-1, with 13 bases aligning to TRBD2. The germline CDR1 and CDR2 sequences are KGHDR and SFDVKD. J was trimmed by 8 bases and V by 3 bases; bases with no gene match: 6. The CDR3 is made up of 16 amino acids.

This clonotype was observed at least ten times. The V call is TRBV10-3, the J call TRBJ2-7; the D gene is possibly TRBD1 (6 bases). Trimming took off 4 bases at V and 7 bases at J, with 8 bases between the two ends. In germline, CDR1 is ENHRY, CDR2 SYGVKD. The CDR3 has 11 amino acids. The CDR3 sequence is CAISGTEEQYF. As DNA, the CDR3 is TGTGCCATCAGTGGGACAGAGGAGCAGTACTTC.

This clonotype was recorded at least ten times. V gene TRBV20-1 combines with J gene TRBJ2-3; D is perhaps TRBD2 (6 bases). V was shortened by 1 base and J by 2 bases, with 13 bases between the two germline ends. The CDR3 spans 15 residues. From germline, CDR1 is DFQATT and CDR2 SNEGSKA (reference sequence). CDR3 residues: CSARAGGPHTDTQYF. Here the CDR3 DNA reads TGCAGTGCTAGAGCCGGGGGACCACACACAGATACGCAGTATTTT.

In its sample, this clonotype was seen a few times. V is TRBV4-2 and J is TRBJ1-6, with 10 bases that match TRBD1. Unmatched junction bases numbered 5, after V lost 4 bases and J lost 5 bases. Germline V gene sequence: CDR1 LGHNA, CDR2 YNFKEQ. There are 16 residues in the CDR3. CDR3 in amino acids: CASSREDRGHNSPLHF. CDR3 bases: TGTGCCAGCAGCCGAGAAGACAGGGGGCATAATTCACCCCTCCACTTT.

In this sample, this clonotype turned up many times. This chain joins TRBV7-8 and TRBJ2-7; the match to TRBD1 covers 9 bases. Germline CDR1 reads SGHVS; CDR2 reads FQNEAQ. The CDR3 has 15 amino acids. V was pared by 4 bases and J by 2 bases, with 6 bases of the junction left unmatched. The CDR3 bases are TGTGCCAGCAGCTCCAGGGACAGGGAGCCCTACGAGCAGTACTTC. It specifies CASSSRDREPYEQYF.

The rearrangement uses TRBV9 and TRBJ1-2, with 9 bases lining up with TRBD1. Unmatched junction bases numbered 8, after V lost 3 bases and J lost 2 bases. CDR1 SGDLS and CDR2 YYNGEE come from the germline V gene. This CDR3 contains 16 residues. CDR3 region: CASSANTGGANYGYTF. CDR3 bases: TGTGCCAGCAGCGCAAACACAGGGGGCGCCAACTATGGCTACACCTTC.

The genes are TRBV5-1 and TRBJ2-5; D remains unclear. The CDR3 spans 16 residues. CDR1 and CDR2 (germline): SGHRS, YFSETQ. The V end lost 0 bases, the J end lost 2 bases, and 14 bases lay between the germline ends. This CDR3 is CASSLARQTQQETQYF. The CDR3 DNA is TGCGCCAGCAGCTTGGCTCGCCAGACTCAACAAGAGACCCAGTACTTC. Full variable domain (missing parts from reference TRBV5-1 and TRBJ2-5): KAGVTQTPRYLIKTRGQQVTLSCSPISGHRSVSWYQQTPGQGLQFLFEYFSETQRNKGNFPGRFSGRQFSNSRSEMNVSTLELGDSALYLCASSLARQTQQETQYFGPGTRLLVL.

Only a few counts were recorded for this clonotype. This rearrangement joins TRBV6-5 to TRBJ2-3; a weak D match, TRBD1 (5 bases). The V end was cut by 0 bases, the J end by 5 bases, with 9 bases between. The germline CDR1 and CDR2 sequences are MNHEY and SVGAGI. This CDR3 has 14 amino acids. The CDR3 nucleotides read TGTGCCAGCAGTTACTCGAAGGGGCGAGATACGCAGTATTTT. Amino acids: CASSYSKGRDTQYF.

This chain's CDR3 is CASSLGGLKEKLFF. For the CDR3, the DNA is TGTGCCAGCAGTCTGGGGGGGCTGAAAGAAAAACTGTTTTTT. The chain carries TRBV6-1 and TRBJ1-4; D is perhaps TRBD1 (6 bases). Deletions cut 5 bases from V and 8 bases from J, with 15 bases between. Germline V lookup: CDR1 MNHNS, CDR2 SASEGT. The CDR3 covers 14 residues.

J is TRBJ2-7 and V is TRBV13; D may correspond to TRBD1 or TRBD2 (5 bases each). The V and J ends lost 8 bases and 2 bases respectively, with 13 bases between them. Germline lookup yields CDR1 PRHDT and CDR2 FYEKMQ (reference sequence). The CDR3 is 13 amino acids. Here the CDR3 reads CASVKRGTYEQYF. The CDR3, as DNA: TGTGCCAGCGTGAAGAGGGGAACCTACGAGCAGTACTTC.

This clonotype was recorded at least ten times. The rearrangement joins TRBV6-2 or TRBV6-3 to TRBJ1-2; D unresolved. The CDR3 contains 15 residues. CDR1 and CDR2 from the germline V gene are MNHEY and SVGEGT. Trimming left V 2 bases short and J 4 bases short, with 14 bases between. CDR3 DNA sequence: TGTGCCAGCAGTTACGCTTACTCTCGGATCTATGGCTACACCTTC. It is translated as CASSYAYSRIYGYTF.

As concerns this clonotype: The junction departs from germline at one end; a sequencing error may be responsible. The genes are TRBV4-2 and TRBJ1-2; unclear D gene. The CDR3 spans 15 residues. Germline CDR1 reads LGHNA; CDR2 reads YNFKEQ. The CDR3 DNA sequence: TGTGCCAGCAGCCAAGAGCCGAAGACTAACTATGGCTACGCCTTC. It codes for CASSQEPKTNYGYAF.

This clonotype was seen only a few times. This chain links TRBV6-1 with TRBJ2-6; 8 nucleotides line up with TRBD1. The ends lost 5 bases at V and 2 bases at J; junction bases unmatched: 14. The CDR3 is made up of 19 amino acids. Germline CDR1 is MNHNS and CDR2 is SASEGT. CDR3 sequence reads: CASSYFGPGGLAGANVLTF. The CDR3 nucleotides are TGTGCCAGCAGTTACTTTGGTCCAGGGGGCTTAGCTGGGGCCAACGTCCTGACTTTC.

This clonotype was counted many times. CDR3 in DNA: TGTGCCAGCAGCTCCAACAATCAGCCCCAGCATTTT. It translates to CASSSNNQPQHF. The V call is TRBV7-2, the J call TRBJ1-5; D is uncertain. V lost 4 bases and J lost 3, with 4 bases in between. The CDR3 extends over 12 amino acids. The V gene's germline CDR1 is SGHTA and CDR2 FQGNSA.

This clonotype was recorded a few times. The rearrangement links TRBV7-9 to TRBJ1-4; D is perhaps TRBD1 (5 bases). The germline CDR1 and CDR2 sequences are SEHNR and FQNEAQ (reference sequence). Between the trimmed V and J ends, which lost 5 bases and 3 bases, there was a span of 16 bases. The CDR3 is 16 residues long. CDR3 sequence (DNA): TGTGCCAGCAGCCCCGAGGCGGGGCGGGCTAATGAAAAACTGTTTTTT. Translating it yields CASSPEAGRANEKLFF.

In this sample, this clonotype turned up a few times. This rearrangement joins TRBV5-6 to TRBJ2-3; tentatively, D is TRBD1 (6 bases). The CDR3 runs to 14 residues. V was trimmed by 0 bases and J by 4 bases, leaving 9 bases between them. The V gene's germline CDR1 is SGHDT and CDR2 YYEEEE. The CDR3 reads CASSLVKGADTQYF. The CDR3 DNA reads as TGTGCCAGCAGCTTGGTGAAGGGGGCAGATACGCAGTATTTT.

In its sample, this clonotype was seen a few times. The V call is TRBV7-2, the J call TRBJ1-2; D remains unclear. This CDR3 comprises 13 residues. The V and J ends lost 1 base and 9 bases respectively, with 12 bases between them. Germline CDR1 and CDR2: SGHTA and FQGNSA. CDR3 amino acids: CASSLGVLSRYTF. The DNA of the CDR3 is TGTGCCAGCAGCTTAGGTGTATTGTCTCGCTACACCTTC.

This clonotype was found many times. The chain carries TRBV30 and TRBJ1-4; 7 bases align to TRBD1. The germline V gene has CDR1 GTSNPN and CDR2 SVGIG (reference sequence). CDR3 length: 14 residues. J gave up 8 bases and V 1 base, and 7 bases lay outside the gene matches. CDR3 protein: CAWSDGTGVEKLFF. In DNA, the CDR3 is TGTGCCTGGAGTGACGGAACAGGGGTAGAAAAACTGTTTTTT.

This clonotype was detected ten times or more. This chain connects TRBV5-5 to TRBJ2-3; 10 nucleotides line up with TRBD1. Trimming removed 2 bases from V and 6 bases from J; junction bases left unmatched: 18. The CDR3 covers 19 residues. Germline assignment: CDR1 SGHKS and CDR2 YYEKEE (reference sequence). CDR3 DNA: TGTGCCAGCAGCTTCCGGCCCCCGGGACAGGGGTTCGTGGAGGATACGCAGTATTTT. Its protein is CASSFRPPGQGFVEDTQYF.

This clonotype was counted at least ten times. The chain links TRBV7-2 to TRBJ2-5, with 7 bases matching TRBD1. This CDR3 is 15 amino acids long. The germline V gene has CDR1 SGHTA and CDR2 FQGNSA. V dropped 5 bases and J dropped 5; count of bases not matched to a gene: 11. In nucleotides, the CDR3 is TGTGCCAGCAGCACTAGTACAGGGGAGCCGGAGACCCAGTACTTC. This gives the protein CASSTSTGEPETQYF.

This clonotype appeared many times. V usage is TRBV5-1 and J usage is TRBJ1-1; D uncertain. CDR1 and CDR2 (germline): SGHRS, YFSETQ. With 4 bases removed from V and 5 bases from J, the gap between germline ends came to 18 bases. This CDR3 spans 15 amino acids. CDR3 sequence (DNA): TGCGCCAGCAGCGCCTCCACCTGGGTTGGGACTGAAGCTTTCTTT. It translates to CASSASTWVGTEAFF.

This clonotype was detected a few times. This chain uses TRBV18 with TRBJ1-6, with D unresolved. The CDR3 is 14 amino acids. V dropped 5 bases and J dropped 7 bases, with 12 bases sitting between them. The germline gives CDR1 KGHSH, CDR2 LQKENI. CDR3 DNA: TGTGCCAGCTCATCAACAGACAAAAATTCACCCCTCCACTTT. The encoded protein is CASSSTDKNSPLHF.

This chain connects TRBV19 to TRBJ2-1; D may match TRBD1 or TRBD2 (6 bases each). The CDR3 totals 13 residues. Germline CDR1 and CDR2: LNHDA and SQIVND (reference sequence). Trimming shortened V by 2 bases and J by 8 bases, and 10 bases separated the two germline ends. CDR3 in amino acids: CASSIWGAHEQFF. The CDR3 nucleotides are TGTGCCAGTAGTATATGGGGGGCTCATGAGCAGTTCTTC.